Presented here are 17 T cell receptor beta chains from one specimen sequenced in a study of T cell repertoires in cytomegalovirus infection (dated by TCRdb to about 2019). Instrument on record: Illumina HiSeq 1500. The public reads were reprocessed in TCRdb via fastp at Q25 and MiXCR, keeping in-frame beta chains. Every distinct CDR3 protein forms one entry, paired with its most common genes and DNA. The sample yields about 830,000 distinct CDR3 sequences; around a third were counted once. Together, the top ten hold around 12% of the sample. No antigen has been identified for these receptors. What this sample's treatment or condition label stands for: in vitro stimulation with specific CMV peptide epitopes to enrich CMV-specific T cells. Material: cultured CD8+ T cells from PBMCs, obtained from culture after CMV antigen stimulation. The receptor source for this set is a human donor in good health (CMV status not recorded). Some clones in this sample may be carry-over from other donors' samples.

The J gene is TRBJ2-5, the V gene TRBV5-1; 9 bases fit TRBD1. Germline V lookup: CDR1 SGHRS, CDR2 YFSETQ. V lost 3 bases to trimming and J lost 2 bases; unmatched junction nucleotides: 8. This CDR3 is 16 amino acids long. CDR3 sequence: CASSWGTGHPQETQYF. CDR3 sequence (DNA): TGCGCCAGCAGCTGGGGGACAGGGCATCCACAAGAGACCCAGTACTTC.

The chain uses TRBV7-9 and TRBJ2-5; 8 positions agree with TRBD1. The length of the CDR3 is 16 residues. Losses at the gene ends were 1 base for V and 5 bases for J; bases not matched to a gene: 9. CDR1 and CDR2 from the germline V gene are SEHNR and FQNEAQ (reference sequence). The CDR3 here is CASSLVNRTGSETQYF. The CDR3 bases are TGTGCCAGCAGCTTAGTGAACAGGACAGGGAGCGAGACCCAGTACTTC.

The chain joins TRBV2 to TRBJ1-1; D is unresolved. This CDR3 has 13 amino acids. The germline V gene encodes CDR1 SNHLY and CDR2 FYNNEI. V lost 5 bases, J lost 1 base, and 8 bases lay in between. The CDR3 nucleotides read TGTGCCAGCAGTCGTTTGGCGAACACTGAAGCTTTCTTT. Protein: CASSRLANTEAFF.

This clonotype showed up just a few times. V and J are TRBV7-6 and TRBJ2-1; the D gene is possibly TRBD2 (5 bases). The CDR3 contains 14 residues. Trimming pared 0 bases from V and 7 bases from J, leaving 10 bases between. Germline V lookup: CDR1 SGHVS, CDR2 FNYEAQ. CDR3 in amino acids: CASSLAPGSNEQFF. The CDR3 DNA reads TGTGCCAGCAGCTTAGCGCCGGGGAGTAATGAGCAGTTCTTC.

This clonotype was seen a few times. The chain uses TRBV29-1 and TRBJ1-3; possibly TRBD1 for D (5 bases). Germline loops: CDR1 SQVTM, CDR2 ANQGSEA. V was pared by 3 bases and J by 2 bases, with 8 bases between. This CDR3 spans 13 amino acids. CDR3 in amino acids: CSVEAGTGNTIYF. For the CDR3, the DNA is TGCAGCGTTGAGGCAGGGACTGGAAACACCATATATTTT.

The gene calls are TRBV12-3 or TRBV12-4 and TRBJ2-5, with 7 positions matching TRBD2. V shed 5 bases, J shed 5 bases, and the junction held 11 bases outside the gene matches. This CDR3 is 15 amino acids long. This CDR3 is CASSPLGGRGETQYF. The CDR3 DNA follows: TGTGCCAGCAGTCCCCTGGGGGGGAGAGGGGAGACCCAGTACTTC.

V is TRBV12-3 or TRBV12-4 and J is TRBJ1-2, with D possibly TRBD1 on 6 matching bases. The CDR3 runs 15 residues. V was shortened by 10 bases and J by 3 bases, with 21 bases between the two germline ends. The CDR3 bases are TGTGCCATAGACCGTGGGGGCGCCGGCGACTATGGCTACACCTTC. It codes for CAIDRGGAGDYGYTF.

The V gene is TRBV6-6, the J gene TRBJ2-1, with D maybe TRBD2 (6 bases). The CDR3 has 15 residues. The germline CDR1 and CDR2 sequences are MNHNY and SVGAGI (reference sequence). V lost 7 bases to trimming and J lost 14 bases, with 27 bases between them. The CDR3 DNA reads TGTGCCAGCACCTTAGGAGGGGCACCATTTACGGATAAGTTCTTC. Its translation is CASTLGGAPFTDKFF.

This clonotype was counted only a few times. This CDR3 is CASETGGGSTDTQYF. Written as DNA, the CDR3 is TGTGCCAGTGAAACGGGTGGGGGGAGCACAGATACGCAGTATTTT. The V gene is TRBV7-2, the J gene TRBJ2-3; perhaps TRBD2 as D (6 bases). Trimming took off 9 bases at V and 0 bases at J, with 16 bases between the two ends. CDR3 length: 15 amino acids. CDR1 and CDR2 from the germline V gene are SGHTA and FQGNSA.

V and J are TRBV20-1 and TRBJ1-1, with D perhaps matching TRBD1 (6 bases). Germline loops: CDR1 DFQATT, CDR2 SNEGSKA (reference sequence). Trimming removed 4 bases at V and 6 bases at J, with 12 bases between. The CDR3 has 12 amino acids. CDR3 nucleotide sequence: TGCAGTGCTAATCCAGGGGCGGCTGAAGCTTTCTTT. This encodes CSANPGAAEAFF.

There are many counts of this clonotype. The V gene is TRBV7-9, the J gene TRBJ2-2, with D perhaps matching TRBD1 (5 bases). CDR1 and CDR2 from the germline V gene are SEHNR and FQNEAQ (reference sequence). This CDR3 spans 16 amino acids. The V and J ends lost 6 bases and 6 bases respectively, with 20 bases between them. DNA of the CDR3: TGTGCCAGCAGGCCCGGAACCAGGGTAGAGGCCGGGGAGCTGTTTTTT. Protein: CASRPGTRVEAGELFF. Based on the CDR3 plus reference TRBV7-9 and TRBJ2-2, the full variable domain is DTGVSQNPRHKITKRGQNVTFRCDPISEHNRLYWYRQTLGQGPEFLTYFQNEAQLEKSRLLSDRFSAERPKGSFSTLEIQRTEQGDSAMYLCASRPGTRVEAGELFFGEGSRLTVL.

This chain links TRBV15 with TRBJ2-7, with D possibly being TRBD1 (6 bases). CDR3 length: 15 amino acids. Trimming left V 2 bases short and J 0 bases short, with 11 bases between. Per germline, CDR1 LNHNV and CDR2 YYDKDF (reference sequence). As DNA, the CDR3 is TGTGCCACCAGCAGAAGAGACAGGCCCTCCTACGAGCAGTACTTC. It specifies CATSRRDRPSYEQYF.

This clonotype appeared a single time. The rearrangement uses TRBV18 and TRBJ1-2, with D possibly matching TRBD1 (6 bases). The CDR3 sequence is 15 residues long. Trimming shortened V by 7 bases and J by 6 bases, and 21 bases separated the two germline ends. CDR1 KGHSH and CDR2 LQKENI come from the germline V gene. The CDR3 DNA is TGTGCCAGCTATATCTCGGGGGCGCTAAGGGATGGCTACACCTTC. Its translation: CASYISGALRDGYTF.

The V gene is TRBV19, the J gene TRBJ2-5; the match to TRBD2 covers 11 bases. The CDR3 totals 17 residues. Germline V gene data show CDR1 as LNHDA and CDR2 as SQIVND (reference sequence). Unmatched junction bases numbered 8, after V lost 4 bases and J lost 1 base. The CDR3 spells CASSTRLAGLLQETQYF. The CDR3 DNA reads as TGTGCCAGTAGTACCAGACTAGCGGGACTACTCCAAGAGACCCAGTACTTC.

CDR3 DNA: TGTGCCAGCAGCCTATCCGGGACGCCTAACTATGGCTACACCTTC. As protein: CASSLSGTPNYGYTF. V and J are TRBV7-8 and TRBJ1-2; D is possibly TRBD1 (5 bases). CDR1 and CDR2 (germline): SGHVS, FQNEAQ. Trimming took 5 bases from V and 0 from J, leaving 13 bases between them. The CDR3 is made up of 15 amino acids.

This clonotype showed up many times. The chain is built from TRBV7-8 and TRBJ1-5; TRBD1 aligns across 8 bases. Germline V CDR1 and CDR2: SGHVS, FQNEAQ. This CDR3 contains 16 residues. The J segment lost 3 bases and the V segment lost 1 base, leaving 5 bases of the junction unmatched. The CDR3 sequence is CASSLGGTGLNQPQHF. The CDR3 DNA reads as TGTGCCAGCAGCTTAGGGGGGACAGGTCTCAATCAGCCCCAGCATTTT.

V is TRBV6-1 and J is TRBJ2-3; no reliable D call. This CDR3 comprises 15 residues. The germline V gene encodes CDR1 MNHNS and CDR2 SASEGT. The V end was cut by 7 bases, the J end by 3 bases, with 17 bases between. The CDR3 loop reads CASIPNWVVTDTQYF. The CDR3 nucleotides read TGTGCCAGCATCCCGAACTGGGTTGTAACAGATACGCAGTATTTT.